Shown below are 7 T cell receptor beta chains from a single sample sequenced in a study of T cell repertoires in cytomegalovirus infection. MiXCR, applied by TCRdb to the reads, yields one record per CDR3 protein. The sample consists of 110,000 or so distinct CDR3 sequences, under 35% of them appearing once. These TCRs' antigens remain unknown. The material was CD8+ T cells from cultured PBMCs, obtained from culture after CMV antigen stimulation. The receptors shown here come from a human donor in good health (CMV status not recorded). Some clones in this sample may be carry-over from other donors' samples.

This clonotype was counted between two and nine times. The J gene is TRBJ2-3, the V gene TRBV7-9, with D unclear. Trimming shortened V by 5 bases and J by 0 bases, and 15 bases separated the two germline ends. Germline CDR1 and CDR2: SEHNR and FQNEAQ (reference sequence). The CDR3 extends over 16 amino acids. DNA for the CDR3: TGTGCCAGCAGCCTCAGCACGGGTGTGAGCACAGATACGCAGTATTTT. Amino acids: CASSLSTGVSTDTQYF.

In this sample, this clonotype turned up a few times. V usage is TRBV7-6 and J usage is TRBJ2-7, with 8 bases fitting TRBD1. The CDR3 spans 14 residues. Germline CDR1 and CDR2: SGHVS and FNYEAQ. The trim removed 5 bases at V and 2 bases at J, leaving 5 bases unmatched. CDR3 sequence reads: CASSPGDRPYEQYF. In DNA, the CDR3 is TGTGCCAGCAGCCCGGGGGACAGGCCCTACGAGCAGTACTTC.

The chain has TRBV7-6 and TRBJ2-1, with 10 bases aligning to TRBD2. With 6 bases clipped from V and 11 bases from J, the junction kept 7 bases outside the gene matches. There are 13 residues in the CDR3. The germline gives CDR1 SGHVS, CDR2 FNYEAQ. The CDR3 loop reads CASRPPGLAKQFF. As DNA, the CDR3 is TGTGCCAGCAGGCCCCCGGGACTAGCGAAGCAGTTCTTC.

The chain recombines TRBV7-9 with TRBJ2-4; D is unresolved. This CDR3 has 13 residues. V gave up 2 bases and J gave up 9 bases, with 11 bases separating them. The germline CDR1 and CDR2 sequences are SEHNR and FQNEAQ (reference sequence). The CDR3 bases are TGTGCCAGCAGCTTATCCCCGGACCCCATTCAGTACTTC. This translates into CASSLSPDPIQYF.

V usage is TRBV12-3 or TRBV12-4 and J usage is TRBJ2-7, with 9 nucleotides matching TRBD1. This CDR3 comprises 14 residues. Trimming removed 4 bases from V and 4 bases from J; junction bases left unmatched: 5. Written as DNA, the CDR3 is TGTGCCAGCAGTTCGGGACAGGGTTCTTACGAGCAGTACTTC. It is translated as CASSSGQGSYEQYF.

CDR3 loop: CASSLSGGQTEAFF. The CDR3 DNA reads as TGTGCCAGCAGTTTATCGGGGGGACAGACTGAAGCTTTCTTT. The chain joins TRBV27 to TRBJ1-1; 7 bases line up with TRBD1. The germline CDR1 and CDR2 sequences are MNHEY and SMNVEV (reference sequence). Losses at the gene ends were 0 bases for V and 5 bases for J; bases not matched to a gene: 3. The CDR3 contains 14 residues.

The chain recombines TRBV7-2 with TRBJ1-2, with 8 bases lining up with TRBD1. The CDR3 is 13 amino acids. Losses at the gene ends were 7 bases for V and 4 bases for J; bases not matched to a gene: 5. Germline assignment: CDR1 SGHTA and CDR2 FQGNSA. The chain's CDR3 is CASTETGAYGYTF. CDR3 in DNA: TGTGCCAGCACCGAGACAGGGGCCTATGGCTACACCTTC. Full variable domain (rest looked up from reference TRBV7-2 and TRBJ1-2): GAGVSQSPSNKVTEKGKDVELRCDPISGHTALYWYRQSLGQGLEFLIYFQGNSAPDKSGLPSDRFSAERTGGSVSTLTIQRTQQEDSAVYLCASTETGAYGYTFGSGTRLTVV.